This T cell receptor beta chain was profiled in a study of OX40 agonist ivuxolimab in advanced cancers. V gave up 1 base and J gave up 0 bases, with 7 bases separating them. This CDR3 is built from 15 residues. Per germline, CDR1 SGHRS and CDR2 YFSETQ. The repertoire was sequenced with immunoSEQ multiplex PCR; TCRdb's copy has only in-frame clones and lacks some. The table includes tens of thousands of clones, under 90% detected once. Samples of blood were obtained at baseline, on cycle 4 day 1, and on cycle 7 day 1. The V and J genes are TRBV5-1 and TRBJ2-2; D unresolved. The sequencing used CD4+ or CD8+ T cells sorted from blood, collected in a trial of the OX40 agonist ivuxolimab. This TCR was sampled from an adult with an advanced solid tumor such as melanoma, head and neck, liver or kidney cancer. The CDR3 spells CASSLKAANTGELFF. CDR3 DNA: TGCGCCAGCAGCTTGAAGGCAGCGAACACCGGGGAGCTGTTTTTT.